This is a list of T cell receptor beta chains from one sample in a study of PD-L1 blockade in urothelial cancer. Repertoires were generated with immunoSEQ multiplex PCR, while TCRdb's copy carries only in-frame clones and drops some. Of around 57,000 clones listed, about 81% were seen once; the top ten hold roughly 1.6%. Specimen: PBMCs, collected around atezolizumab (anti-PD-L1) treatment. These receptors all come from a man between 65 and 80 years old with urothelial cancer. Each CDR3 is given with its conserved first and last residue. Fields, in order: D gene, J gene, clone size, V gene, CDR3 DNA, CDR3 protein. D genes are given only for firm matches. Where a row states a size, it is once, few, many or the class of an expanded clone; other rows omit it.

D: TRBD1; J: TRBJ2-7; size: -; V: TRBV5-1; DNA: TGCGCCAGCAGCTTGGGGACAGGAAACTACGAGCAGTACTTC; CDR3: CASSLGTGNYEQYF
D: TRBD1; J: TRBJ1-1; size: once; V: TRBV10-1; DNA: TGCGCCAGCAGTACCCGGACAGGGCTCACTGAAGCTTTCTTT; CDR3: CASSTRTGLTEAFF
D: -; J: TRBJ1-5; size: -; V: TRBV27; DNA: TGTGCCAGCAGTGCCCAGGGGTCGATGGTTGGTCAGCCCCAGCATTTT; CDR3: CASSAQGSMVGQPQHF
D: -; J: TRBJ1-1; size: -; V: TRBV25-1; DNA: TGTGCCAGCAGTGAATTCGGAATCGGGAGGGTTGAAGCTTTCTTT; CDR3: CASSEFGIGRVEAFF
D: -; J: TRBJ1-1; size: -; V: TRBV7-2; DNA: TGTGCCAGCAGCTCTCTGGGTGAGGATACTGAAGCTTTCTTT; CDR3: CASSSLGEDTEAFF
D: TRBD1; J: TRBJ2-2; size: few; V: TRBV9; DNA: TGTGCCAGCAGCCCTCCGGGACAGGGGACCACCGGGGAGCTGTTTTTT; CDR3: CASSPPGQGTTGELFF
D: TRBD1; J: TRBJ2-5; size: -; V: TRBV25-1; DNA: TGTGCCAGCAGTGAGGCCAGGGGGATACAAGAGACCCAGTACTTC; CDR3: CASSEARGIQETQYF
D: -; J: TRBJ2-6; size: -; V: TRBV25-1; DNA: TGTGCCAGCAGTCAGATCATAACTGGACAAAGTCGGGCCAACGTCCTGACTTTC; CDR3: CASSQIITGQSRANVLTF
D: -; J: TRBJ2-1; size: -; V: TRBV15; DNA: TGTGCCACCAGCACCAGACGGGGTTATGAGCAGTTCTTC; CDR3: CATSTRRGYEQFF
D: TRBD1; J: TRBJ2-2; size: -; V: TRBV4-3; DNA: TGCGCCAGCAGCCCAACGACAGGGATTAGGAGTGGCGGGGAGCTGTTTTTT; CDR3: CASSPTTGIRSGGELFF
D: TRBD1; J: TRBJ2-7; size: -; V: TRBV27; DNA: TGTGCCAGCAGTTCATTAACGGATCGGACAGGGAGGTACGAGCAGTACTTC; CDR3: CASSSLTDRTGRYEQYF
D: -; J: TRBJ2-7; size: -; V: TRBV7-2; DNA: TGTGCCAGCAGCGCTCACGGGGGGACAATCTCCTACGAGCAGTACTTC; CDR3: CASSAHGGTISYEQYF
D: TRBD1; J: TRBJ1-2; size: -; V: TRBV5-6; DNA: TGTGCCAGCAGCTTGAACAGGGGGCTCTATGGCTACACCTTC; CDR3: CASSLNRGLYGYTF
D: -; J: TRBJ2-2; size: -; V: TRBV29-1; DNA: TGCAGCGTTTTAGGGCAGGGGAAGCTGGTCACCGGGGAGCTGTTTTTT; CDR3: CSVLGQGKLVTGELFF
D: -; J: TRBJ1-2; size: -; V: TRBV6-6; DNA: TGTGCCAGCAGTCAGGACAGCTATGGCTACACCTTC; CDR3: CASSQDSYGYTF
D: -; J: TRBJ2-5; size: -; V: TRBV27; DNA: TGTGCCAGCAGGCCCCAGGGGCAAGAGACCCAGTACTTC; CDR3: CASRPQGQETQYF
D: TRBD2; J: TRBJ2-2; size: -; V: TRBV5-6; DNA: TGTGCCAGCAGACAGACGCATAGCGGGAGCTCCGGGGAGCTGTTTTTT; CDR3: CASRQTHSGSSGELFF
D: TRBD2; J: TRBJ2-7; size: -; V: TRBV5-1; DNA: TGCGCCAGCAGACAACTAGCGGAGGAATACGAGCAGTACTTC; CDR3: CASRQLAEEYEQYF
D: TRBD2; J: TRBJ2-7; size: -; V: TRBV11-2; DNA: TGTGCCAGCAGCCTTGATAGCGGGTCCGCCTACGAGCAGTACTTC; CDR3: CASSLDSGSAYEQYF
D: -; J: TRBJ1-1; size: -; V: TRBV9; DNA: TGTGCCAGCAGCGTAGGGGGAGGGGTGAACACTGAAGCTTTCTTT; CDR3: CASSVGGGVNTEAFF
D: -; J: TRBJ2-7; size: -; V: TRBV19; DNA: TGTGCCAGTAGTATAGGAACAGTCGGCTACGAGCAGTACTTC; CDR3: CASSIGTVGYEQYF
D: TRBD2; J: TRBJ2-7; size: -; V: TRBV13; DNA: TGTGCCAGCAGCTTAGTAGGACTAGCTAGCTACGAGCAGTACTTC; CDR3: CASSLVGLASYEQYF
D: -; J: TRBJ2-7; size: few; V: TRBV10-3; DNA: TGTGCCATCAAGGGCAGGGGCGACGAGCAGTACTTC; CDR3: CAIKGRGDEQYF
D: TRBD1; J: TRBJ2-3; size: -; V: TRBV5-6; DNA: TGTGCCAGCAGCTTGGCCCTGACAGGGGGCGCCGATACGCAGTATTTT; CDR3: CASSLALTGGADTQYF
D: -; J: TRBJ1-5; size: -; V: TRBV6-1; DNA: TGTGCCAGCAGTGAGCGTCCCAGGGACAATCAGCCCCAGCATTTT; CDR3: CASSERPRDNQPQHF
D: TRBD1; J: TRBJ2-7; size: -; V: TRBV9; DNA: TGTGCCAGCAGCGCGCCGGGACAGGGGGCGAACGAGCAGTACTTC; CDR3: CASSAPGQGANEQYF
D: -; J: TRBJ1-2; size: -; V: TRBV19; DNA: TGTGCCAGTAGTATACAGGGTCCCTACTATGGCTACACCTTC; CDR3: CASSIQGPYYGYTF
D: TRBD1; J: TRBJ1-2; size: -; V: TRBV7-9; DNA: TGTGCCAGCAGCTCCACAGGGGACTATGGCTACACCTTC; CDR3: CASSSTGDYGYTF
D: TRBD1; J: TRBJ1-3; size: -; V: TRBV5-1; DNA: TGCGCCAGCAGCGTGGGACAGGTCGCGGACACCATATATTTT; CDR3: CASSVGQVADTIYF
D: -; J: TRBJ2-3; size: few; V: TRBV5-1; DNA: TGCGCCAGCAGAATGACTTCAGATACGCAGTATTTT; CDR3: CASRMTSDTQYF
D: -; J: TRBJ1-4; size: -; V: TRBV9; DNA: TGTGCCAGCAGCGAGGGGGAGGGTCGAAAACTGTTTTTT; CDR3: CASSEGEGRKLFF
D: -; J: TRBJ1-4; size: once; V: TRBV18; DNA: TGTGCCAGCTCACAGGGACAACAGAATGAAAAACTGTTTTTT; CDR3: CASSQGQQNEKLFF
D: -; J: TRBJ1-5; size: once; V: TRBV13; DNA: TGTGCCAGCAGCCAAAAGAGTGGCAATCAGCCCCAGCATTTT; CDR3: CASSQKSGNQPQHF
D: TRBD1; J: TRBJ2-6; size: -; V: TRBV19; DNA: TGTGCCAGTAGTATTCACACAGGGGCTTACTCTGGGGCCAACGTCCTGACTTTC; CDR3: CASSIHTGAYSGANVLTF
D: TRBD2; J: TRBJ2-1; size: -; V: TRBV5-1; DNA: TGCGCCAGCAGCTCCCGATGGTTAGCGGGAGGGCCCAATGAGCAGTTCTTC; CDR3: CASSSRWLAGGPNEQFF
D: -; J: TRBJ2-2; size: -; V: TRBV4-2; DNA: TGTGCCAGCAGTAAGACTGACACCGGGGAGCTGTTTTTT; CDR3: CASSKTDTGELFF
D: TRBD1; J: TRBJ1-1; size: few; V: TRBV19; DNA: TGTGCCGTATTGGTCGGGACAGGGGCGTCCGGAGCTTTCTTT; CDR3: CAVLVGTGASGAFF
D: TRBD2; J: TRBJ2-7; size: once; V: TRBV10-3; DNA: TGTGCCATCAGTTGGCGGGAGGGGTCCTACGAGCAGTACTTC; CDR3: CAISWREGSYEQYF
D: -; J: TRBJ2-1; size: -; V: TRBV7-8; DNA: TGTGCCAGCAGCCCGACGCCAGGGACTCTCTCCTACAATGAGCAGTTCTTC; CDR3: CASSPTPGTLSYNEQFF
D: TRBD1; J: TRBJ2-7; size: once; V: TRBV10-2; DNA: TGCGCCAGCACCGGGACAGGGATCTACGAGCAGTACTTC; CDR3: CASTGTGIYEQYF
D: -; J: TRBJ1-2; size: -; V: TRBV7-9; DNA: TGTGCCAGCAGCTATCCCGAGGGGGGGGCGCTTGGCTACACCTTC; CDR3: CASSYPEGGALGYTF
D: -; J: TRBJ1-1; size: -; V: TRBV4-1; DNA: TGCGCCAGCAGCCAACAGGCCCACCGTGAAGCTTTCTTT; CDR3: CASSQQAHREAFF
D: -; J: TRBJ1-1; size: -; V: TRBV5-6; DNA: TGTGCCAGCAGCTTGGGTCGGAACACTGAAGCTTTCTTT; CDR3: CASSLGRNTEAFF
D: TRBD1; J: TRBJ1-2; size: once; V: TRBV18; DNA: TGTGCCAGCTCACCGCCTGGGACAGGTGGCGCGAGGGGCTACACCTTC; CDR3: CASSPPGTGGARGYTF
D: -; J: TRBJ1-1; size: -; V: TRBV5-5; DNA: TGTGCCAGCAGCTTGGACGCGGGTTACACTGAAGCTTTCTTT; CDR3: CASSLDAGYTEAFF
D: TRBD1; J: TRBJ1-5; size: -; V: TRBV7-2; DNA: TGTGCCAGCAGCTTAGCGTTGGACAGGACTAATCAGCCCCAGCATTTT; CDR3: CASSLALDRTNQPQHF
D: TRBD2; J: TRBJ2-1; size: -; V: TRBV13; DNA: TGTGCCACCAAGAGGAGCGGGAGGATGGGGGATGAGCAGTTCTTC; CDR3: CATKRSGRMGDEQFF
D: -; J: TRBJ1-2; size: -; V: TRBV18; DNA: TGTGCCAGCTCACGCCGTTCAGCTCAGGACACTAATGGCTACACCTTC; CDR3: CASSRRSAQDTNGYTF
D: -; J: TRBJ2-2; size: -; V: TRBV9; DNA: TGTGCCAGCAGCGTAGGAACAGGGTCGGACGGGGAGCTGTTTTTT; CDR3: CASSVGTGSDGELFF
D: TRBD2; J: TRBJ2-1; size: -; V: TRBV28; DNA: TGTGCCAGCAGCCGGGACGGGGATCGTCTCTTAGCGGGAGTGGGGCAGTTCTTC; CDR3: CASSRDGDRLLAGVGQFF
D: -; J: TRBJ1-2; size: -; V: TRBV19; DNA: TGTGCCAGTAGCGACAGGACCGGAGGCTACACCTTC; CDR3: CASSDRTGGYTF
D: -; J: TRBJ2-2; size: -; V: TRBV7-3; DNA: TGTGCCAGCAGCTTAACCCCGGGGAGGGGGGTGAACACCGGGGAGCTGTTTTTT; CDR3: CASSLTPGRGVNTGELFF
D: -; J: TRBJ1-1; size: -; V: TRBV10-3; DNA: TGTGCCATCAGTGGCCTAATGAACACTGAAGCTTTCTTT; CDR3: CAISGLMNTEAFF